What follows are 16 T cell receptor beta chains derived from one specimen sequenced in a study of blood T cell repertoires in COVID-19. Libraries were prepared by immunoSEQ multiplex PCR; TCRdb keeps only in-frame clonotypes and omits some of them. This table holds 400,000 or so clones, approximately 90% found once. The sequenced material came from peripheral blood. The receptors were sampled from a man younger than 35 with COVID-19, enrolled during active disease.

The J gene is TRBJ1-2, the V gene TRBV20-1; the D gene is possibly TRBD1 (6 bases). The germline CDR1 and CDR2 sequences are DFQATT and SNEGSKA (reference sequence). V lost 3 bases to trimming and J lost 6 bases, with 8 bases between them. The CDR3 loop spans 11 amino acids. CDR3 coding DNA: TGCAGTGCTAGGCACAGGGATGGCTACACCTTC. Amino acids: CSARHRDGYTF.

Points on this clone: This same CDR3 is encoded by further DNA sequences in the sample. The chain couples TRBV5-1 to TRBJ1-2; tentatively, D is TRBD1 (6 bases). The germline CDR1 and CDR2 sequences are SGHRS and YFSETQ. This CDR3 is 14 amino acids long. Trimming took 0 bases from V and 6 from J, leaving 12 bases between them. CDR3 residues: CASSLGQGRDGYTF. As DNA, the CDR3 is TGCGCCAGCAGCTTGGGGCAGGGGAGGGATGGCTACACCTTC.

CDR3 coding DNA: TGTGCCTGGAGTATCGACACGTCCTACGAGCAGTACTTC. Its translation: CAWSIDTSYEQYF. The chain joins TRBV30 to TRBJ2-7, with D hard to call. The V end was cut by 2 bases, the J end by 1 base, with 9 bases between. Per germline, CDR1 GTSNPN and CDR2 SVGIG (reference sequence). This CDR3 is built from 13 residues.

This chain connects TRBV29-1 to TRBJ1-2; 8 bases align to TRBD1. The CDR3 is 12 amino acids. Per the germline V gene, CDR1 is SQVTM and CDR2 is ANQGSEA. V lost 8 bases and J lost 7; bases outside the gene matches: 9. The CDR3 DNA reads TGCAGCACCCTTCAGGGGGCTGCTGGCTACACCTTC. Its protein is CSTLQGAAGYTF.

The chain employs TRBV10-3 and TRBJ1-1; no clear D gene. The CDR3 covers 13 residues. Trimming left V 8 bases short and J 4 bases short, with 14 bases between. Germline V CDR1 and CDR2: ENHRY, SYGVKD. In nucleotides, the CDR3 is TGTGCCATCGCCGGGTTTGGTAGCACTGAAGCTTTCTTT. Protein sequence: CAIAGFGSTEAFF.

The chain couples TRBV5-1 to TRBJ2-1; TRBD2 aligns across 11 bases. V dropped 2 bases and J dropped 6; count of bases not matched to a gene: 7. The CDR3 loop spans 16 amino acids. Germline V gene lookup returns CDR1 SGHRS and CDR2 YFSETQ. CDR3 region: CASSLNPGTSGNEQFF. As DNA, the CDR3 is TGCGCCAGCAGCTTAAATCCCGGGACTAGCGGCAATGAGCAGTTCTTC.

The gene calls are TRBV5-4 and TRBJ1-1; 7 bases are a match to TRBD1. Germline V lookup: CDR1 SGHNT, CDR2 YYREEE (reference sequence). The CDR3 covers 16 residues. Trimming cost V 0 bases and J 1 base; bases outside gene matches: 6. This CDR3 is CASSLVATGENTEAFF. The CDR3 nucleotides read TGTGCCAGCAGCTTGGTAGCCACAGGGGAGAACACTGAAGCTTTCTTT.

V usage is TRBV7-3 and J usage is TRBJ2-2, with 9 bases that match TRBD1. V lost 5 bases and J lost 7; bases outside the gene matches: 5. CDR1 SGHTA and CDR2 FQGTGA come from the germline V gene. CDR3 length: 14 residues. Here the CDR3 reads CASSIDRGIGELFF. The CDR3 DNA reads TGTGCCAGCAGCATAGACAGGGGGATCGGGGAGCTGTTTTTT.

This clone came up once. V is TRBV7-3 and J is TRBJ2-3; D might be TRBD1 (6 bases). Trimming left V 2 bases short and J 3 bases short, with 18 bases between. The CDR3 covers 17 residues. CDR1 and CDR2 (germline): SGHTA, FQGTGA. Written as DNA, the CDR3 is TGTGCCAGCAGCTTAGGGGAAGAACAGGGTCCAACAGATACGCAGTATTTT. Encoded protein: CASSLGEEQGPTDTQYF.

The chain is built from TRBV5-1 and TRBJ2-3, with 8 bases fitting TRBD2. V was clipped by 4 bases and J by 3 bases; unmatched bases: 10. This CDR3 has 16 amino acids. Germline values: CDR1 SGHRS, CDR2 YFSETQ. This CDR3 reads CASSGEGSGRTDTQYF. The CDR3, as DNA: TGCGCCAGCAGCGGGGAGGGGAGCGGGAGAACAGATACGCAGTATTTT. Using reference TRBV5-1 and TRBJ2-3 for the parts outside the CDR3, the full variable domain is KAGVTQTPRYLIKTRGQQVTLSCSPISGHRSVSWYQQTPGQGLQFLFEYFSETQRNKGNFPGRFSGRQFSNSRSEMNVSTLELGDSALYLCASSGEGSGRTDTQYFGPGTRLTVL.

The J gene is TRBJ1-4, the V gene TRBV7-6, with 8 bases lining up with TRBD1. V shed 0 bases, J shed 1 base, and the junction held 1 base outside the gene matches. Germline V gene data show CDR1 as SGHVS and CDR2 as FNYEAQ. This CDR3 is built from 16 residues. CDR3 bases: TGTGCCAGCAGCTTAGCCGGACAGGGAACTAATGAAAAACTGTTTTTT. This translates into CASSLAGQGTNEKLFF.

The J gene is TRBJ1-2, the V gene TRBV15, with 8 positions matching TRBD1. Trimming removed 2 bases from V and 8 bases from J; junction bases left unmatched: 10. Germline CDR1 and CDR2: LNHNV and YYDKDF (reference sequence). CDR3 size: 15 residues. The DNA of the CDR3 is TGTGCCACCAGCAGAAGCGTGGACAGGGCATACGGCTACACCTTC. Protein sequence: CATSRSVDRAYGYTF.

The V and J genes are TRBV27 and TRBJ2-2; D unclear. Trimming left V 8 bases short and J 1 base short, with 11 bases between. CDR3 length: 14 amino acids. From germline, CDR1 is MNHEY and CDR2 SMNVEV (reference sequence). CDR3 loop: CASSGLLNTGELFF. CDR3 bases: TGTGCCAGCTCCGGGTTATTGAACACCGGGGAGCTGTTTTTT.

Here the CDR3 reads CASTLSSGNSPLHF. As DNA, the CDR3 is TGTGCCAGCACTCTCAGTAGCGGGAATTCACCCCTCCACTTT. The chain recombines TRBV6-5 with TRBJ1-6; D is ambiguous. From germline, CDR1 is MNHEY and CDR2 SVGAGI. Trimming pared 7 bases from V and 7 bases from J, leaving 14 bases between. There are 14 residues in the CDR3.

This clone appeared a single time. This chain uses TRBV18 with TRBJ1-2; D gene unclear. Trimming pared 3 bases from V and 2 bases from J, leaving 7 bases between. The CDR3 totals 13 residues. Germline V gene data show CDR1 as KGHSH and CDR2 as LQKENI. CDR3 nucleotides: TGTGCCAGCTCACCTCCGGGAAACTATGGCTACACCTTC. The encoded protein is CASSPPGNYGYTF.

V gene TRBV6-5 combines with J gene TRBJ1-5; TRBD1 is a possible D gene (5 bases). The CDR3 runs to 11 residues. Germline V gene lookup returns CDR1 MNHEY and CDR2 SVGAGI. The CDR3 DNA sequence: TGTGCTACAGGTCGCAATCAGCCCCAGCATTTT. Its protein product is CATGRNQPQHF.